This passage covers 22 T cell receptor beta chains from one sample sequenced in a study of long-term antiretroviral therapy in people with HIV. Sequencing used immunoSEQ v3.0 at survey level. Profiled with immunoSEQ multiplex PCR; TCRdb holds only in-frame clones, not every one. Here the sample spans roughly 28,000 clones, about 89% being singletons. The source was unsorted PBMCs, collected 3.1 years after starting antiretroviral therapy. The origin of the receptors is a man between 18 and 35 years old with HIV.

The CDR3 coding sequence is TGTGCCAGCTCACCACTGGGACAGGGAGAGACCCAGTACTTC. Amino acid sequence: CASSPLGQGETQYF. The chain is built from TRBV18 and TRBJ2-5; 9 positions agree with TRBD1. The CDR3 extends over 14 amino acids. Germline CDR1 is KGHSH and CDR2 is LQKENI. Germline trimming cut 1 base from V and 4 bases from J; bases unmatched to any gene: 1.

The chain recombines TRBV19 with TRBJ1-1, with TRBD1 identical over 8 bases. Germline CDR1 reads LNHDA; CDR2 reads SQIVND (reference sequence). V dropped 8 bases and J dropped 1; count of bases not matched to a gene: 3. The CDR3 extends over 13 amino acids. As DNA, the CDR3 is TGTGCCAGTGGGACAGGAGGGAACACTGAAGCTTTCTTT. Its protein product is CASGTGGNTEAFF. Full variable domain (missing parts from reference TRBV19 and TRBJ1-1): DGGITQSPKYLFRKEGQNVTLSCEQNLNHDAMYWYRQDPGQGLRLIYYSQIVNDFQKGDIAEGYSVSREKKESFPLTVTSAQKNPTAFYLCASGTGGNTEAFFGQGTRLTVV.

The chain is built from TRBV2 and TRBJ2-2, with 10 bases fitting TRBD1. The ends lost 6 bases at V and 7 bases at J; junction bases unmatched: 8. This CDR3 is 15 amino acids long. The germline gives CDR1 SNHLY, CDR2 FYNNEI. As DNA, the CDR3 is TGTGCCAGCAGGGCCGGGACAGGGGTAGTCGGGGAGCTGTTTTTT. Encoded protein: CASRAGTGVVGELFF.

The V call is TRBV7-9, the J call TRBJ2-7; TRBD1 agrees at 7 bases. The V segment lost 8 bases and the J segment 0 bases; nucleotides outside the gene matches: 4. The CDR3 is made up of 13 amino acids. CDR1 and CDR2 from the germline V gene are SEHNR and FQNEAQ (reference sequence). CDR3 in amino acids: CASGGQASYEQYF. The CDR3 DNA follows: TGTGCCAGCGGAGGACAGGCCTCCTACGAGCAGTACTTC.

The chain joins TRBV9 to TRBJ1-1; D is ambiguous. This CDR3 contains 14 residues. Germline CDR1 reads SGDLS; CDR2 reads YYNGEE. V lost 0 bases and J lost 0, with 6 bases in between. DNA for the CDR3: TGTGCCAGCAGCGTAGCCCCCATGAACACTGAAGCTTTCTTT. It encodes CASSVAPMNTEAFF.

The CDR3 protein is CASGPGTRHEQYF. DNA for the CDR3: TGTGCTAGTGGACCCGGGACTCGTCACGAGCAGTACTTC. This chain connects TRBV12-5 to TRBJ2-7; D might be TRBD2 (6 bases). V lost 6 bases and J lost 5, with 14 bases in between. There are 13 residues in the CDR3. CDR1 LGHNT and CDR2 FRNRAP come from the germline V gene.

CDR3 nucleotides: TGTGCCAGCAGCTTATGGGGCGGACCAGGCTACACCTTC. Translating it yields CASSLWGGPGYTF. The V and J genes are TRBV7-6 and TRBJ1-2, with TRBD1 as a possible D gene (5 bases). V was cut by 2 bases and J by 8 bases, with 12 bases left in between. Germline V gene data show CDR1 as SGHVS and CDR2 as FNYEAQ. The length of the CDR3 is 13 residues.

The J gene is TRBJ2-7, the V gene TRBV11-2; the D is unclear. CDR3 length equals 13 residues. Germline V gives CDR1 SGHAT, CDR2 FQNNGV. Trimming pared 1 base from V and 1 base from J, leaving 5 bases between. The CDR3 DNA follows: TGTGCCAGCAGCTTAGGCCGATCCTACGAGCAGTACTTC. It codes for CASSLGRSYEQYF.

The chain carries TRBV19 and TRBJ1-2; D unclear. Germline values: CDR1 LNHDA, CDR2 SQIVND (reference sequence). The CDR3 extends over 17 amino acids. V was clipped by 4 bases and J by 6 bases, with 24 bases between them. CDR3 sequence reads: CASSTSPTTRRIDGYTF. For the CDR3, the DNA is TGTGCCAGTAGTACCTCCCCAACAACGCGGAGGATCGATGGCTACACCTTC.

CDR3 in DNA: TGTGCCAGCAGCTTATACCGTAATAGCAATCAGCCCCAGCATTTT. It is translated as CASSLYRNSNQPQHF. The chain uses TRBV7-8 and TRBJ1-5; D gene unclear. The CDR3 has 15 amino acids. Germline assignment: CDR1 SGHVS and CDR2 FQNEAQ. With 2 bases removed from V and 0 bases from J, the gap between germline ends came to 8 bases.

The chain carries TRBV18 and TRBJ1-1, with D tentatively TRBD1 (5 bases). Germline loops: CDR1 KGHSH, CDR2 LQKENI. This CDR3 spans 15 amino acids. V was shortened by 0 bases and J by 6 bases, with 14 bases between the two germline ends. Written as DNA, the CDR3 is TGTGCCAGCTCACCACCGCCCTTAGGGGCCTCTGAAGCTTTCTTT. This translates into CASSPPPLGASEAFF.

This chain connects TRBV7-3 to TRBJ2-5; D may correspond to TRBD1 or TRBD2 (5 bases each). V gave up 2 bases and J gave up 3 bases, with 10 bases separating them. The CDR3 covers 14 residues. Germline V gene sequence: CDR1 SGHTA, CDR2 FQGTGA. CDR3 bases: TGTGCCAGCAGCTTAGCCGGGACGAAAGAGACCCAGTACTTC. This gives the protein CASSLAGTKETQYF.

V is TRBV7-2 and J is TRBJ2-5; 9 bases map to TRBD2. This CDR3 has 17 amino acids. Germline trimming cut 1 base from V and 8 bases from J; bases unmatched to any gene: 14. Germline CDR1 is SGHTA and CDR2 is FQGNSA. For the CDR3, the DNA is TGTGCCAGCAGCTTAGATGCGGGAGGGCGCCCGGTGTTTACCCAGTACTTC. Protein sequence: CASSLDAGGRPVFTQYF. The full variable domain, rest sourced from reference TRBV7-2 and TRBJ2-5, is GAGVSQSPSNKVTEKGKDVELRCDPISGHTALYWYRQSLGQGLEFLIYFQGNSAPDKSGLPSDRFSAERTGGSVSTLTIQRTQQEDSAVYLCASSLDAGGRPVFTQYFGPGTRLLVL.

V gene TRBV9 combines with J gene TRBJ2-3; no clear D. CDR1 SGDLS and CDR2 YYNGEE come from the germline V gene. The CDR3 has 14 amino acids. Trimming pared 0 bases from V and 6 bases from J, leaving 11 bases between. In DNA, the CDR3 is TGTGCCAGCAGCGTAGTGGGCAGCCTCGATACGCAGTATTTT. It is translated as CASSVVGSLDTQYF.

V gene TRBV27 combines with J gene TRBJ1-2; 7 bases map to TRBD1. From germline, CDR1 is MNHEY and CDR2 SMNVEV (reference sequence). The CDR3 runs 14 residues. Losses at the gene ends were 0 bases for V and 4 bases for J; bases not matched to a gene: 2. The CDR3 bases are TGTGCCAGCAGTTTATCGGGGACAGTCTATGGCTACACCTTC. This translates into CASSLSGTVYGYTF.

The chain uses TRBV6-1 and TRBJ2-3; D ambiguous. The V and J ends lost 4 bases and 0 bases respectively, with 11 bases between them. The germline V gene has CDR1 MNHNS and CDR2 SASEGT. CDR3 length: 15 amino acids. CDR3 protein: CASSAESLSTDTQYF. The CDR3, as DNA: TGTGCCAGCAGTGCGGAATCGTTGAGCACAGATACGCAGTATTTT.

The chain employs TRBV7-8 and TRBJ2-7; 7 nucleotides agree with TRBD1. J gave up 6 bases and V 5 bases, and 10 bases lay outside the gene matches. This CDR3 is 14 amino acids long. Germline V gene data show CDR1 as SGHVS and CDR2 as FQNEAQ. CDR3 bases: TGTGCCAGCAGCCTCCCAAGGGGGCGAGCCGAGCAGTACTTC. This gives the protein CASSLPRGRAEQYF.

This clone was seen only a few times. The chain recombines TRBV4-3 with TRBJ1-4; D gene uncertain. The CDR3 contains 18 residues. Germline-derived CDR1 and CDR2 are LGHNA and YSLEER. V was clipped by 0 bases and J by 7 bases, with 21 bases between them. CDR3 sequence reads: CASSQDRFLVSSSEKLFF. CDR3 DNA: TGCGCCAGCAGCCAAGATCGGTTTTTGGTCAGCTCTTCTGAAAAACTGTTTTTT.

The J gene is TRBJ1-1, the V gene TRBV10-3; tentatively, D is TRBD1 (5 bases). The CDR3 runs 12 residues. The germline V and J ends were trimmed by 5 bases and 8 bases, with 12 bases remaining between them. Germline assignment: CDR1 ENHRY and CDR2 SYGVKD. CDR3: CAISPGGEEAFF. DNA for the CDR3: TGTGCCATCAGTCCCGGGGGGGAGGAAGCTTTCTTT.

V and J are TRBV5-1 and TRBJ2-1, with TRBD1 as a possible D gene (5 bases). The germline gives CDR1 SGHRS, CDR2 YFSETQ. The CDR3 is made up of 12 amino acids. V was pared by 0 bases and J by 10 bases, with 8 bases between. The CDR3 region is CASSLGGREQFF. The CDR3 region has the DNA TGCGCCAGCAGCTTGGGGGGCAGGGAGCAGTTCTTC.

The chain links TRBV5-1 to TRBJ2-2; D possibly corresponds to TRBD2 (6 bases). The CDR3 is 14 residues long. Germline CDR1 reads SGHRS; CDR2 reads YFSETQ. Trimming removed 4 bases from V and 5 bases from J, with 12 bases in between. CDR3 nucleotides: TGCGCCAGCAGCGTCCCGGCGGGGACCGGGGAGCTGTTTTTT. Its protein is CASSVPAGTGELFF.

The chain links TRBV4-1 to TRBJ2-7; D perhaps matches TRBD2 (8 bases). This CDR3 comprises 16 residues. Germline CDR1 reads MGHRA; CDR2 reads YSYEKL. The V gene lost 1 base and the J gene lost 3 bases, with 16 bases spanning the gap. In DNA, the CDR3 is TGCGCCAGCAGCCAAGGGGACAGCGGGAGAAGCTACGAGCAGTACTTC. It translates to CASSQGDSGRSYEQYF.